This T cell receptor beta chain was documented in a study of T cell changes during pregnancy in multiple sclerosis. The CDR3 length is 13 residues. From germline, CDR1 is SQVTM and CDR2 ANQGSEA. TCRdb keeps only in-frame clones here, not all; method: immunoSEQ multiplex PCR. The sample records 55,000 to 65,000 clones, around 93% being singletons. This clone was found once. The clonotype originates from a female donor with multiple sclerosis, enrolled in a pregnancy study. The chain uses TRBV29-1 and TRBJ2-3; D is unresolved. The sequences come from CD4+ T cells from peripheral blood mononuclear cells, collected before pregnancy. The CDR3 DNA reads TGCAGTACGGAGACCGGTTTCGCAGATACGCAGTATTTT. This gives the protein CSTETGFADTQYF.